The rows below give T cell receptor beta chains drawn from one sample of a study. Some clones are missing from TCRdb's copy, which holds only in-frame ones; the method was immunoSEQ multiplex PCR. Altogether tens of thousands of clones are present, about 92% being singletons, with the ten largest covering around 10%. Sample: PBMCs. These receptors came from a man in his forties with rheumatoid arthritis. Each CDR3 is given with its conserved first and last residue. The order of the fields is J gene, V gene, clone size, D gene, CDR3 protein, CDR3 DNA. A D gene is named only where the DNA matches it firmly. Clone size appears in some rows only: once, few, many, or a class for an expanded clone.

J gene: TRBJ2-5; V gene: TRBV2; clone size: -; D gene: TRBD2; CDR3 protein: CASSQAETRGETQYF; CDR3 DNA: TGTGCCAGCAGTCAAGCGGAAACGCGGGGGGAGACCCAGTACTTC
J gene: TRBJ1-1; V gene: TRBV30; clone size: -; D gene: TRBD1; CDR3 protein: CAWSVGGGSEAFF; CDR3 DNA: TGTGCCTGGAGTGTTGGAGGGGGCAGTGAAGCTTTCTTT
J gene: TRBJ2-1; V gene: TRBV24-1; clone size: -; D gene: -; CDR3 protein: CATSDSGTGYNEQFF; CDR3 DNA: TGTGCCACCAGTGATTCCGGGACGGGCTACAATGAGCAGTTCTTC
J gene: TRBJ1-3; V gene: TRBV30; clone size: -; D gene: -; CDR3 protein: CAWSALNTIYF; CDR3 DNA: TGTGCCTGGAGTGCCCTAAACACCATATATTTT
J gene: TRBJ1-1; V gene: TRBV10-3; clone size: once; D gene: -; CDR3 protein: CAISASAGGKNTEAFF; CDR3 DNA: TGTGCCATCAGTGCCTCAGCCGGGGGGAAGAACACTGAAGCTTTCTTT
J gene: TRBJ1-3; V gene: TRBV5-1; clone size: -; D gene: -; CDR3 protein: CAREGEVRSSGNTIYF; CDR3 DNA: TGCGCCAGAGAAGGTGAGGTCCGCTCCTCTGGAAACACCATATATTTT
J gene: TRBJ2-1; V gene: TRBV7-8; clone size: -; D gene: TRBD2; CDR3 protein: CASSLRRLAGDLQFF; CDR3 DNA: TGTGCCAGCAGCTTACGGCGACTAGCGGGAGACTTGCAGTTCTTC
J gene: TRBJ2-3; V gene: TRBV3-1/TRBV3-2; clone size: -; D gene: -; CDR3 protein: CASSQDFQGGTTDTQYF; CDR3 DNA: TGTGCCAGCAGCCAAGATTTCCAGGGCGGTACCACAGATACGCAGTATTTT
J gene: TRBJ2-1; V gene: TRBV6-5; clone size: once; D gene: -; CDR3 protein: CASTLGGVYNEQFF; CDR3 DNA: TGTGCCAGCACCTTGGGCGGAGTCTACAATGAGCAGTTCTTC
J gene: TRBJ2-7; V gene: TRBV29-1; clone size: -; D gene: -; CDR3 protein: CSVEAETALSYEQYF; CDR3 DNA: TGCAGCGTTGAAGCCGAGACAGCTCTCTCCTACGAGCAGTACTTC
J gene: TRBJ1-5; V gene: TRBV5-1; clone size: -; D gene: TRBD1; CDR3 protein: CASSIGQENQPQHF; CDR3 DNA: TGCGCCAGCAGCATCGGACAGGAAAATCAGCCCCAGCATTTT
J gene: TRBJ2-1; V gene: TRBV12-5; clone size: -; D gene: TRBD1; CDR3 protein: CASGLVAGGGNEQFF; CDR3 DNA: TGTGCTAGTGGTTTGGTTGCAGGGGGCGGCAATGAGCAGTTCTTC
J gene: TRBJ2-1; V gene: TRBV28; clone size: -; D gene: TRBD1; CDR3 protein: CASSFRTGEDEQFF; CDR3 DNA: TGTGCCAGCAGTTTTCGGACAGGGGAGGATGAGCAGTTCTTC
J gene: TRBJ2-7; V gene: TRBV27; clone size: -; D gene: -; CDR3 protein: CASSFGLTYEQYF; CDR3 DNA: TGTGCCAGCAGTTTTGGGCTGACCTACGAGCAGTACTTC
J gene: TRBJ2-1; V gene: TRBV6-6; clone size: -; D gene: -; CDR3 protein: CASSFSAYSYNEQFF; CDR3 DNA: TGTGCCAGCAGTTTTAGCGCCTACTCCTACAATGAGCAGTTCTTC
J gene: TRBJ2-7; V gene: TRBV28; clone size: -; D gene: -; CDR3 protein: CASKDLPYEQYF; CDR3 DNA: TGTGCCAGCAAGGACCTGCCCTACGAGCAGTACTTC
J gene: TRBJ2-2; V gene: TRBV7-3; clone size: -; D gene: TRBD2; CDR3 protein: CASSPLLGGVPGELFF; CDR3 DNA: TGTGCCAGCAGCCCGCTATTGGGAGGGGTCCCCGGGGAGCTGTTTTTT
J gene: TRBJ2-7; V gene: TRBV10-2; clone size: once; D gene: -; CDR3 protein: CASSERDNYEQYF; CDR3 DNA: TGCGCCAGCAGTGAAAGGGATAATTACGAGCAGTACTTC
J gene: TRBJ1-2; V gene: TRBV28; clone size: -; D gene: TRBD1; CDR3 protein: CASSPSGTGGNYGYTF; CDR3 DNA: TGTGCCAGCAGCCCCTCCGGGACAGGGGGCAATTATGGCTACACCTTC
J gene: TRBJ2-1; V gene: TRBV7-9; clone size: -; D gene: -; CDR3 protein: CASTPRGAMNNEQFF; CDR3 DNA: TGTGCCAGCACCCCCCGCGGGGCGATGAACAATGAGCAGTTCTTC
J gene: TRBJ1-1; V gene: TRBV18; clone size: -; D gene: -; CDR3 protein: CASSPQGDAEAFF; CDR3 DNA: TGTGCCAGCTCACCACAGGGGGATGCTGAAGCTTTCTTT
J gene: TRBJ2-7; V gene: TRBV27; clone size: -; D gene: -; CDR3 protein: CASSLDRSSYEQYF; CDR3 DNA: TGTGCCAGCAGTTTAGACCGAAGCTCCTACGAGCAGTACTTC
J gene: TRBJ1-1; V gene: TRBV6-5; clone size: -; D gene: -; CDR3 protein: CASSYIGTLRNTEAFF; CDR3 DNA: TGTGCCAGCAGTTACATTGGGACACTAAGGAACACTGAAGCTTTCTTT
J gene: TRBJ1-2; V gene: TRBV19; clone size: -; D gene: -; CDR3 protein: CASSISEVSGGYTF; CDR3 DNA: TGTGCCAGTAGTATATCGGAAGTATCCGGTGGCTACACCTTC
J gene: TRBJ1-2; V gene: TRBV10-1; clone size: -; D gene: -; CDR3 protein: CARGGEGWASDYGYTF; CDR3 DNA: TGCGCCAGAGGGGGGGAGGGTTGGGCCTCTGACTATGGCTACACCTTC
J gene: TRBJ1-5; V gene: TRBV28; clone size: -; D gene: TRBD1; CDR3 protein: CASSRDRGFQPQHF; CDR3 DNA: TGTGCCAGCAGCCGAGACAGGGGATTCCAGCCCCAGCATTTT